This T cell receptor (beta chain) appears in the sequencing data of a study of T cells after yellow fever vaccination. Germline-derived CDR1 and CDR2 are DFQATT and SNEGSKA (reference sequence). Trimming shortened V by 6 bases and J by 4 bases, and 12 bases separated the two germline ends. The CDR3 contains 13 residues. Researchers made TCR cDNA using 5'RACE template switching, and this step added a universal primer site and UMIs. TCRdb called the 5' RACE reads again in MiXCR, with one record for every CDR3 protein. Seen here are 500,000 to 650,000 distinct CDR3 sequences, over 9% observed once, and the top ten hold more than 13%.

Sequences were derived from PBMCs, sampled on the day of the yellow fever booster vaccination. The clonotype was recovered from a young man who received the YFV17D yellow fever vaccine. The chain has TRBV20-1 and TRBJ1-4; D unclear. The CDR3 sequence: CSAKDGINEKLFF. The CDR3 DNA reads as TGCAGTGCCAAAGACGGTATTAATGAAAAACTGTTTTTT.